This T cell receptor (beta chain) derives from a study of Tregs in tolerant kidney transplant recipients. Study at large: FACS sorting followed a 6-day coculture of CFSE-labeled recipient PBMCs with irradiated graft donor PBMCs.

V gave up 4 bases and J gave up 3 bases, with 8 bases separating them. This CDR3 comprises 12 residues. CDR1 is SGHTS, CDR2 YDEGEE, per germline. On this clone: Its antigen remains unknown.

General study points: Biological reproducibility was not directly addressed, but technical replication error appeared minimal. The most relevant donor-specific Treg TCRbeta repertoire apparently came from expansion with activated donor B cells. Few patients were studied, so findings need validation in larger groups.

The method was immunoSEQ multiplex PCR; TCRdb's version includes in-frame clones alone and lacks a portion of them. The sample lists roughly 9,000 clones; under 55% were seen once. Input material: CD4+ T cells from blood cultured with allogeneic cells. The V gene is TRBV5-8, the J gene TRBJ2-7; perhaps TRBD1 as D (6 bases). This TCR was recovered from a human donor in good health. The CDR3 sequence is CASSEGHYEQYF. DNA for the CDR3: TGTGCCAGCAGCGAGGGACACTACGAGCAGTACTTC.